This T cell receptor (beta chain) was identified in a study of blood T cell repertoires in COVID-19. Study background: Researchers got acute and convalescent COVID-19 samples from the United States, Italy and Spain. From T cells, B-cell-depleted T cells, or PBMCs came the material, which was cDNA or gDNA.

Germline loops: CDR1 LGHDT, CDR2 YNNKEL (reference sequence). V lost 3 bases and J lost 3; bases outside the gene matches: 2. The CDR3 length is 15 residues. Source study methods: Amplifying reference gene primers gave estimates of nucleated cell counts. Measured with immunoSEQ multiplex PCR; TCRdb has only the in-frame clones, and not every one. V and J calls plus clone size are reproduced from that table; the DNA served to infer D and trimming. The data hold around 46,000 clones, with about 76% observed a single time. At least ten counts were recorded for this clone. Sequencing was carried out using peripheral blood. This sequence was found in a human donor with active or convalescent COVID-19. The donor label of this sample is uncertain. The chain employs TRBV3-1 (or the pseudogene TRBV3-2) and TRBJ2-2, with 9 bases that match TRBD1. The CDR3 spells CASSQRDRDTGELFF. The CDR3 DNA reads TGTGCCAGCAGCCAGCGGGACAGGGACACCGGGGAGCTGTTTTTT.